These 19 T cell receptor beta chains came from one sample sequenced in a study of OX40 agonist ivuxolimab in advanced cancers. The method was immunoSEQ multiplex PCR; TCRdb's version includes in-frame clones alone and lacks a portion of them. The sample lists over 50,000 clones; approximately 90% were seen once. The material sequenced was CD4+ or CD8+ T cells sorted from blood, taken in a trial of the OX40 agonist ivuxolimab. The receptors stem from an adult with an advanced solid tumor such as melanoma, head and neck, liver or kidney cancer.

This clone was counted a few times. This chain connects TRBV7-6 to TRBJ1-2, with 12 bases identical to TRBD1. Looked up from germline, CDR1 is SGHVS and CDR2 is FNYEAQ. J was trimmed by 2 bases and V by 5 bases; bases with no gene match: 3. The CDR3 is 15 residues long. CDR3 sequence: CASSPGTGGNYGYTF. The CDR3, as DNA: TGTGCCAGCAGCCCCGGGACAGGGGGCAACTATGGCTACACCTTC.

The rearrangement links TRBV27 to TRBJ2-2; no clear D. The germline V and J ends were trimmed by 1 base and 1 base, with 4 bases remaining between them. Germline CDR1 and CDR2: MNHEY and SMNVEV (reference sequence). This CDR3 has 14 residues. CDR3 sequence reads: CASSLLWNTGELFF. The CDR3 DNA is TGTGCCAGCAGTTTATTATGGAACACCGGGGAGCTGTTTTTT.

The chain uses TRBV29-1 and TRBJ1-1; D remains ambiguous. V lost 0 bases and J 4 bases, leaving 6 bases between the germline ends. CDR1 and CDR2 (germline): SQVTM, ANQGSEA. CDR3 length equals 12 residues. The CDR3 bases are TGCAGCGTTGAAGAGAGGGCCACTGAAGCTTTCTTT. As protein: CSVEERATEAFF. The variable domain in full, completed from reference TRBV29-1 and TRBJ1-1, reads SAVISQKPSRDICQRGTSLTIQCQVDSQVTMMFWYRQQPGQSLTLIATANQGSEATYESGFVIDKFPISRPNLTFSTLTVSNMSPEDSSIYLCSVEERATEAFFGQGTRLTVV.

A single count supports this clone. The V and J genes are TRBV5-6 and TRBJ2-7; possibly TRBD1 for D (5 bases). Trimming removed 2 bases at V and 3 bases at J, with 12 bases between. CDR3 size: 14 residues. The germline CDR1 and CDR2 sequences are SGHDT and YYEEEE. The CDR3 coding sequence is TGTGCCAGCAGCTTCGGCGACAGTCACTACGAGCAGTACTTC. Translation: CASSFGDSHYEQYF.

V gene TRBV4-3 combines with J gene TRBJ1-5, with D unclear. CDR1 and CDR2 from the germline V gene are LGHNA and YSLEER. V was shortened by 2 bases and J by 2 bases, with 16 bases between the two germline ends. The CDR3 covers 17 residues. CDR3 coding DNA: TGCGCCAGCAGCCAACCTATTCATAGGACGGGCAATCAGCCCCAGCATTTT. Amino acid sequence: CASSQPIHRTGNQPQHF.

The gene calls are TRBV7-2 and TRBJ1-4, with D unclear. With 0 bases removed from V and 8 bases from J, the gap between germline ends came to 16 bases. CDR1 is SGHTA, CDR2 FQGNSA, per germline. The CDR3 is made up of 16 amino acids. This CDR3 reads CASSLARPRLGEKLFF. The CDR3 coding sequence is TGTGCCAGCAGCTTAGCTCGGCCCCGATTAGGGGAAAAACTGTTTTTT.

The V gene is TRBV19, the J gene TRBJ2-2; 7 bases are shared with TRBD2. This CDR3 is built from 13 residues. The junction had 5 bases not matched to a gene; V was cut back by 6 bases and J by 7 bases. CDR1 LNHDA and CDR2 SQIVND come from the germline V gene (reference sequence). The chain's CDR3 is CASRSGGSGELFF. The CDR3 nucleotides are TGTGCCAGTAGATCGGGGGGAAGCGGGGAGCTGTTTTTT.

This sequence joins TRBV27 and TRBJ2-7, with 7 bases fitting TRBD2. V dropped 1 base and J dropped 7; count of bases not matched to a gene: 10. CDR3 length: 15 residues. The germline V gene encodes CDR1 MNHEY and CDR2 SMNVEV (reference sequence). CDR3 sequence: CASSLLAGPHGEQYF. The CDR3 DNA reads TGTGCCAGCAGTTTATTAGCGGGTCCGCATGGGGAGCAGTACTTC.

V usage is TRBV19 and J usage is TRBJ2-1; tentatively, D is TRBD2 (6 bases). Germline V gene sequence: CDR1 LNHDA, CDR2 SQIVND (reference sequence). There are 15 residues in the CDR3. With 3 bases removed from V and 3 bases from J, the gap between germline ends came to 12 bases. CDR3 in DNA: TGTGCCAGTAGTATTATGGCGGGAAACTACAATGAGCAGTTCTTC. Protein sequence: CASSIMAGNYNEQFF.

The chain recombines TRBV6-5 with TRBJ1-1; D may be TRBD1 (5 bases). V was pared by 0 bases and J by 6 bases, with 8 bases between. The CDR3 has 13 amino acids. Germline lookup yields CDR1 MNHEY and CDR2 SVGAGI. Here the CDR3 reads CASSYSGAAEAFF. In nucleotides, the CDR3 is TGTGCCAGCAGTTACTCCGGGGCAGCTGAAGCTTTCTTT.

The chain is built from TRBV6-5 and TRBJ1-2; weak D call: TRBD1 (5 bases). This CDR3 comprises 14 residues. Deletions cut 0 bases from V and 5 bases from J, with 10 bases between. Germline V lookup: CDR1 MNHEY, CDR2 SVGAGI. The CDR3 DNA follows: TGTGCCAGCAGTTACTCAGGGACGTTTTATGGCTACACCTTC. Translating gives CASSYSGTFYGYTF.

This clone was counted between two and nine times. J is TRBJ2-7 and V is TRBV4-3; D could derive from TRBD1 or TRBD2 (5 bases each). CDR3 length: 17 amino acids. Trimming took off 0 bases at V and 6 bases at J, with 21 bases between the two ends. Germline V gene data show CDR1 as LGHNA and CDR2 as YSLEER. The CDR3 spells CASSQDRVAGSFAEQYF. The CDR3 DNA reads TGCGCCAGCAGCCAAGATCGAGTAGCAGGGAGCTTCGCCGAGCAGTACTTC.

This clone was observed a single time. This rearrangement joins TRBV18 to TRBJ2-3, with 12 bases matching TRBD2. The CDR3 extends over 17 amino acids. CDR1 and CDR2 from the germline V gene are KGHSH and LQKENI. J lost 4 bases, V lost 0 bases, and 5 bases had no gene match. The CDR3 is CASSPPKGLAGSDTQYF. CDR3 coding DNA: TGTGCCAGCTCACCACCGAAAGGACTAGCGGGATCAGATACGCAGTATTTT.

This clone was counted only a few times. CDR3 sequence (DNA): TGTGCCAGCAGTACCACAAAGAGGGAAAAACTGTTTTTT. Translation: CASSTTKREKLFF. The chain uses TRBV6-5 and TRBJ1-4; D remains ambiguous. Germline V lookup: CDR1 MNHEY, CDR2 SVGAGI. The CDR3 totals 13 residues. The V end was cut by 5 bases, the J end by 8 bases, with 12 bases between.

The rearrangement uses TRBV7-3 and TRBJ2-1, with 8 nucleotides matching TRBD1. CDR3 size: 16 residues. With 4 bases clipped from V and 9 bases from J, the junction kept 14 bases outside the gene matches. Germline V gene lookup returns CDR1 SGHTA and CDR2 FQGTGA. CDR3 sequence (DNA): TGTGCCAGCAGCTCAACCATGACAGGGGCGATTGGTGAGCAGTTCTTC. It translates to CASSSTMTGAIGEQFF. The whole variable domain, filled in from reference TRBV7-3 and TRBJ2-1, reads GAGVSQTPSNKVTEKGKYVELRCDPISGHTALYWYRQSLGQGPEFLIYFQGTGAADDSGLPNDRFFAVRPEGSVSTLKIQRTERGDSAVYLCASSSTMTGAIGEQFFGPGTRLTVL.

This clone was seen more than once but under ten times. The V call is TRBV2, the J call TRBJ2-7; D may be TRBD2 (5 bases). Germline CDR1 reads SNHLY; CDR2 reads FYNNEI. V lost 3 bases to trimming and J lost 0 bases, with 12 bases between them. This CDR3 has 15 residues. CDR3 region: CASSDFIGVSYEQYF. CDR3 coding DNA: TGTGCCAGCAGTGATTTTATCGGGGTCTCCTACGAGCAGTACTTC.

The chain uses TRBV5-4 and TRBJ1-2; D is undetermined. Per the germline V gene, CDR1 is SGHNT and CDR2 is YYREEE (reference sequence). The CDR3 has 11 amino acids. Trimming left V 7 bases short and J 8 bases short, with 12 bases between. Here the CDR3 DNA reads TGTGCCAGCGCAGGACCGGGCGGCTACACCTTC. Translating it yields CASAGPGGYTF.

The chain has TRBV29-1 and TRBJ2-5; D uncertain. The assigned J gene may be wrong: the sequence end matches TRBJ2-7 better. Germline V gene lookup returns CDR1 SQVTM and CDR2 ANQGSEA. This CDR3 is built from 14 residues. Here the CDR3 reads CSVVIYRTIYEQYF. CDR3 DNA sequence: TGCAGCGTTGTTATCTACCGGACGATCTACGAGCAGTACTTC.

The chain links TRBV19 to TRBJ1-5; D remains unclear. The CDR3 extends over 13 amino acids. Germline V CDR1 and CDR2: LNHDA, SQIVND (reference sequence). The V gene lost 7 bases and the J gene lost 4 bases, with 11 bases spanning the gap. CDR3 DNA: TGTGCCAGTACCATTAGTCTTAATCAGCCCCAGCATTTT. Translating gives CASTISLNQPQHF.